A selection of T cell receptor beta chains follows, all from one sample in a study of cytomegalovirus exposure and HLA in healthy donors. Profiling relied on immunoSEQ multiplex PCR, and the TCRdb table lists in-frame clones only, not all of them. The sample holds more than 95,000 clones, roughly 93% seen once. The specimen was PBMCs. Receptor source: a woman between 18 and 29 years old in good health and CMV-seronegative. Each CDR3 is given with its conserved first and last residue. Fields, in order: V gene, D gene, clone size, J gene, CDR3 DNA, CDR3 protein. A D gene is named only where the DNA matches it firmly. Some rows mark clone size as missing; the rest say once, few, many or name a class of expanded clone.

>TRBV28|TRBD1|-|TRBJ1-5
TGTGCCAGCAGTTCTGCGGGACAGCCTGGGAATAATCAGCCCCAGCATTTT
CASSSAGQPGNNQPQHF
>TRBV9|TRBD1|-|TRBJ1-2
TGTGCCAGCAGCACCCGGTCCACAGGGGGCCGTGGCTACACCTTC
CASSTRSTGGRGYTF
>TRBV10-1|-|-|TRBJ2-7
TGCGCCAGCAGTGAGACGGGGAAGGCGGGCTACGAGCAGTACTTC
CASSETGKAGYEQYF
>TRBV11-2|TRBD1|-|TRBJ1-1
TGTGCCAGCAGCATACCGGGACAGGACGACACTGAAGCTTTCTTT
CASSIPGQDDTEAFF
>TRBV5-1|TRBD2|-|TRBJ2-5
TGCGCCAGCAGCGAAACTAGCGGGGGCCCCCAAGAGACCCAGTACTTC
CASSETSGGPQETQYF
>TRBV18|-|once|TRBJ2-3
TGTGCCAGCTCAGGAGGCGGGGTTGGGGATACGCAGTATTTT
CASSGGGVGDTQYF
>TRBV5-1|-|few|TRBJ1-2
TGCGCCAGCAGCTTGGCCCAACAGGGTGATGGCTACACCTTC
CASSLAQQGDGYTF
>TRBV7-2|-|-|TRBJ2-7
TGTGCCAGCAGCTCTACCTGGGGGGTCCGCGAGCAGTACTTC
CASSSTWGVREQYF
>TRBV19|-|-|TRBJ2-1
TGTGCCAGTAAGCAAGGTCGAACAGGGAGGGACAATGAGCAGTTCTTC
CASKQGRTGRDNEQFF
>TRBV5-1|-|-|TRBJ1-6
TGCGCCAGCAGCCCACAAGCTGATCCGCGGGCACCCCTCCACTTT
CASSPQADPRAPLHF
>TRBV9|-|-|TRBJ1-3
TGTGCCAGCAGCGTAGCCGCGAAGTCTGGAAACACCATATATTTT
CASSVAAKSGNTIYF
>TRBV27|-|-|TRBJ2-7
TGTGCCAGCAGTTTGGCTGACGAGCAGTACTTC
CASSLADEQYF
>TRBV2|-|-|TRBJ1-4
TGTGCCAGCAGTCCCAGGGATGAAAAACTGTTTTTT
CASSPRDEKLFF
>TRBV19|-|-|TRBJ2-2
TGTGCCAGTAGTGGACGACAGTTGACCGGGGAGCTGTTTTTT
CASSGRQLTGELFF
>TRBV2|-|-|TRBJ2-1
TGTGCCAGCGGGGGGGCTGATGGTAGTCGGCGGGGCACGGATGAGCAGTTCTTC
CASGGADGSRRGTDEQFF
>TRBV7-2|-|few|TRBJ2-1
TGTGCCAGCAGCTTAGTTAGTGGGGGCACCGTGAGCTCCTACAATGAGCAGTTCTTC
CASSLVSGGTVSSYNEQFF
>TRBV5-4|-|-|TRBJ2-7
TGTGCCAGCGGCCAGGGTGGACCCTCCTACGAGCAGTACTTC
CASGQGGPSYEQYF
>TRBV2|-|-|TRBJ1-3
TGTGCCAGCAGGGGGGACATCTCTGGAAACACCATATATTTT
CASRGDISGNTIYF
>TRBV29-1|TRBD2|-|TRBJ2-3
TGCAGCGCCCCTCCCCTGCGGGGGGCCTCAGATACGCAGTATTTT
CSAPPLRGASDTQYF
>TRBV6-1|TRBD2|-|TRBJ2-3
TGTGCCAGCAGTGAAGCGACGGGAGGAGCAGATACGCAGTATTTT
CASSEATGGADTQYF
>TRBV6-6|-|-|TRBJ1-2
TGTGCCAGCAGTTACGCCGGGGTTGATAACTATGGCTACACCTTC
CASSYAGVDNYGYTF
>TRBV10-3|TRBD2|-|TRBJ2-3
TGTGCCATCAGTGTAGTAGCGGGAGATGTGGGAGATACGCAGTATTTT
CAISVVAGDVGDTQYF
>TRBV7-9|-|-|TRBJ1-1
TGTGCCAGCAGCTCCTTCGCAGGCGGGGTCGCTGAAGCTTTCTTT
CASSSFAGGVAEAFF
>TRBV11-2|-|-|TRBJ1-2
TGTGCCAGCAGCTTCGGTATTGGTAATGGCTACACCTTC
CASSFGIGNGYTF
>TRBV4-2|-|few|TRBJ2-5
TGTGCCAGCAGCCAAGCGGCAGGGGTGGAGACCCAGTACTTC
CASSQAAGVETQYF
>TRBV27|-|-|TRBJ1-1
TGTGCCAGCGGGGAGAGCACTGAAGCTTTCTTT
CASGESTEAFF
>TRBV2|-|once|TRBJ1-1
TGTGCCAGCAGGAGGGATGAGTTTATGAACACTGAAGCTTTCTTT
CASRRDEFMNTEAFF
>TRBV2|TRBD2|-|TRBJ2-1
TGTGCCAGCAGCTCCCCGGGACTAGGTATCTATGAGCAGTTCTTC
CASSSPGLGIYEQFF
>TRBV9|-|many|TRBJ1-2
TGTGCCAGCAGCGTAGGGGTCACGAGGGAAGAAGGCTACACCTTC
CASSVGVTREEGYTF
>TRBV29-1|-|-|TRBJ2-1
TGCAGCGTTGGAATGAGGGCAGCGAGCTCCTACAATGAGCAGTTCTTC
CSVGMRAASSYNEQFF
>TRBV6-1|-|once|TRBJ1-1
TGTGCCAGCAGTGAAGTTGGGGCCCAGAACACTGAAGCTTTCTTT
CASSEVGAQNTEAFF
>TRBV23-1|-|-|TRBJ1-1
TGCGCCAGCAGTCCCCGGGGATCTAACACTGAAGCTTTCTTT
CASSPRGSNTEAFF
>TRBV28|TRBD1|-|TRBJ2-7
TGTGCCAGCAGTTTTACTTGGGACAGGGTCTACGAGCAGTACTTC
CASSFTWDRVYEQYF
>TRBV4-2|-|once|TRBJ2-7
TGTGCCAGCAGCCAAGATTCCACCGGAGCCTACGAGCAGTACTTC
CASSQDSTGAYEQYF
>TRBV25-1|-|-|TRBJ1-6
TGTGCCAGCAGTGAAAGACAGGCTTCACCCCTCCACTTT
CASSERQASPLHF
>TRBV6-1|TRBD1|-|TRBJ1-2
TGTGCCAGCACCGGGGGACAGGGTCTAGGCTACACCTTC
CASTGGQGLGYTF